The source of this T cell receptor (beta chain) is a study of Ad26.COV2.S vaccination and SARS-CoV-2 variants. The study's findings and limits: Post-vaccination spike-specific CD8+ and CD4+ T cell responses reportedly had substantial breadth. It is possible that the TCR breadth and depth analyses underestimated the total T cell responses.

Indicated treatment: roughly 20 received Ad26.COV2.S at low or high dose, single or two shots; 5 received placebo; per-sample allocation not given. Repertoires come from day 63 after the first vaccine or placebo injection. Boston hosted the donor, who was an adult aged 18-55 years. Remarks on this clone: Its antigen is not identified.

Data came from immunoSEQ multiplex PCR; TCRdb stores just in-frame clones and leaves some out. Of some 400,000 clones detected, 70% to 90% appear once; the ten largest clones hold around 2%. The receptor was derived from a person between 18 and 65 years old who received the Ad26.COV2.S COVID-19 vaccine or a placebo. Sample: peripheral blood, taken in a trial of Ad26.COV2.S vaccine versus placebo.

The DNA of the CDR3 is TGTGCCAGCAGCTTAGGGGGCAGGGACTATGGCTACACCTTC. This translates into CASSLGGRDYGYTF. This chain uses TRBV13 with TRBJ1-2, with D tentatively TRBD1 (5 bases). Trimming stripped 0 bases from V and 3 bases from J, with 8 bases between. This CDR3 is 14 amino acids long. Germline CDR1 and CDR2: PRHDT and FYEKMQ (reference sequence).